The text below deals with one T cell receptor (beta chain). The sample is drawn from a study of preoperative IRX-2 immunotherapy in early breast cancer. The CDR3 extends over 13 amino acids. Germline values: CDR1 WSHSY, CDR2 SAAADI. V trimming: 10 bases; J trimming: 3 bases; junction bases outside the gene matches: 5. This table comes from immunoSEQ multiplex PCR, and its TCRdb copy is limited to in-frame clones, with some not included. This sample yields 40,000 to 50,000 clones, of which 60% to 80% are seen a single time; approximately 1.1% belongs to the top ten. Treatment described: preoperative locoregional IRX-2 cytokine immunotherapy. Patients received preoperative, locoregional IRX-2 cytokine immunotherapy in a phase Ib study.

Sequenced material: tumor tissue, taken after IRX-2 immunotherapy. J is TRBJ2-5 and V is TRBV10-2; 10 bases are a match to TRBD2. This receptor was obtained from a human donor with breast cancer. CDR3 amino acids: CATRLAGEETQYF. The CDR3 DNA follows: TGCGCCACCCGGCTAGCGGGAGAAGAGACCCAGTACTTC.